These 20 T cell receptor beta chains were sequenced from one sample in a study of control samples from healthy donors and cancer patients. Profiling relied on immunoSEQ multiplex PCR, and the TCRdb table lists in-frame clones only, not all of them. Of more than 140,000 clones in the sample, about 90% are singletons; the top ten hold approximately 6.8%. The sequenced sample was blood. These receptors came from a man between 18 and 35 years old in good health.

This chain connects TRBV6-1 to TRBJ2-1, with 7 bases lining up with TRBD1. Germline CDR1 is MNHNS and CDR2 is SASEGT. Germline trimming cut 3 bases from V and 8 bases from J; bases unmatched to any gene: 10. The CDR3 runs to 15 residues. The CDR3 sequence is CASSETGLERDEQFF. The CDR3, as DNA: TGTGCCAGCAGTGAGACAGGGCTAGAGAGAGATGAGCAGTTCTTC.

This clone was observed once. The CDR3 is CAWEPGLDLYGYTF. In DNA form, the CDR3 reads TGTGCCTGGGAACCGGGACTGGATCTTTACGGCTACACCTTC. V usage is TRBV30 and J usage is TRBJ1-2; the D gene is possibly TRBD1 (5 bases). Germline-derived CDR1 and CDR2 are GTSNPN and SVGIG (reference sequence). The V and J ends lost 5 bases and 8 bases respectively, with 21 bases between them. The CDR3 runs to 14 residues.

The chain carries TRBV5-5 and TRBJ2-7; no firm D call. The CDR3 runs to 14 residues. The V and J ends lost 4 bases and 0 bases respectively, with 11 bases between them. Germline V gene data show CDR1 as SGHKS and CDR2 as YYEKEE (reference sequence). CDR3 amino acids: CASSPDVSSYEQYF. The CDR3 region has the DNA TGTGCCAGCAGCCCCGACGTGAGCTCCTACGAGCAGTACTTC. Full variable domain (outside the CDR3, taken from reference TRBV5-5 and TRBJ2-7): DAGVTQSPTHLIKTRGQQVTLRCSPISGHKSVSWYQQVLGQGPQFIFQYYEKEERGRGNFPDRFSARQFPNYSSELNVNALLLGDSALYLCASSPDVSSYEQYFGPGTRLTVT.

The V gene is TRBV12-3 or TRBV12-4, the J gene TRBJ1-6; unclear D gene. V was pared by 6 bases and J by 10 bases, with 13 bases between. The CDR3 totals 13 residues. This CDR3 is CASSPVWKSPLHF. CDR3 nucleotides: TGTGCCAGCAGCCCCGTTTGGAAATCACCCCTCCACTTT.

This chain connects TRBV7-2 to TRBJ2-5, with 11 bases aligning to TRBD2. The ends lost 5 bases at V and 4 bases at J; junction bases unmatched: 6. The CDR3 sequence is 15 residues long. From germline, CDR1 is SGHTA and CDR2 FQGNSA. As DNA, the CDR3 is TGTGCCAGCAGCATCGGGACTAGCGGAATAGAGACCCAGTACTTC. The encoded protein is CASSIGTSGIETQYF.

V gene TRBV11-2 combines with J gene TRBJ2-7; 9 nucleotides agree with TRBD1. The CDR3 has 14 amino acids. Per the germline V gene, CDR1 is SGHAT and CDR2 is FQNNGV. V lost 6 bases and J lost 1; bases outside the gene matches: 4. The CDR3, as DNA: TGTGCCAGCAGAACCGGGACAGGGTCCTACGAGCAGTACTTC. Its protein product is CASRTGTGSYEQYF.

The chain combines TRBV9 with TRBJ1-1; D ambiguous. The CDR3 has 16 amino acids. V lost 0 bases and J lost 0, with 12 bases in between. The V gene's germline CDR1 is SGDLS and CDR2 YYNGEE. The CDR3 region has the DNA TGTGCCAGCAGCGTAGTAAAGAATTTTGTGAACACTGAAGCTTTCTTT. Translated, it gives CASSVVKNFVNTEAFF. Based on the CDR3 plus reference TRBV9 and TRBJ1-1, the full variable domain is DSGVTQTPKHLITATGQRVTLRCSPRSGDLSVYWYQQSLDQGLQFLIQYYNGEERAKGNILERFSAQQFPDLHSELNLSSLELGDSALYFCASSVVKNFVNTEAFFGQGTRLTVV.

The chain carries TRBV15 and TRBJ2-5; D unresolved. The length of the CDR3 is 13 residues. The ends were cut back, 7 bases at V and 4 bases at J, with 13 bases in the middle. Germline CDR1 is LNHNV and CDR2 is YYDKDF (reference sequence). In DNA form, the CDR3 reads TGTGCCACCAAGCACCGAGAGGTAGAGACCCAGTACTTC. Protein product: CATKHREVETQYF.

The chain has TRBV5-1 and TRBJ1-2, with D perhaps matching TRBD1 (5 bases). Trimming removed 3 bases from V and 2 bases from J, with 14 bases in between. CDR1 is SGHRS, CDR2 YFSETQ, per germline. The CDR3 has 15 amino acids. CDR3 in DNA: TGCGCCAGCAGCTCCTCTACAGGTGGAAACTATGGCTACACCTTC. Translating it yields CASSSSTGGNYGYTF.

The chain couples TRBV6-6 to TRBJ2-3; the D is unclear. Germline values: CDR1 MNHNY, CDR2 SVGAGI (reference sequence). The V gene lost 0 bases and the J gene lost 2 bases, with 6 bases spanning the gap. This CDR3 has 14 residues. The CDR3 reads CASSYSGLTDTQYF. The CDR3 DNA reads TGTGCCAGCAGTTACTCGGGCCTCACAGATACGCAGTATTTT.

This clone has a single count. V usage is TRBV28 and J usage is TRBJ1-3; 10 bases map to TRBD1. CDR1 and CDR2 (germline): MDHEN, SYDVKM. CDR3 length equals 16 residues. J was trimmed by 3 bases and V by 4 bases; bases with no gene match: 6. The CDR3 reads CASSSRQGAYGNTIYF. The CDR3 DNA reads TGTGCCAGCAGTTCACGACAGGGGGCGTATGGAAACACCATATATTTT.

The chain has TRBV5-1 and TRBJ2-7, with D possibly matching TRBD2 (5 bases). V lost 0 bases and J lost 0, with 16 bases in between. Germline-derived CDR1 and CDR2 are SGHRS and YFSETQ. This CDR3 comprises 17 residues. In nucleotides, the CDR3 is TGCGCCAGCAGCTTGGGGGATGAGGGCCCAAGCTCCTACGAGCAGTACTTC. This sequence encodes CASSLGDEGPSSYEQYF.

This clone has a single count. CDR3 bases: TGCGCCAGCAGCCCAGCCGCCAGGGAGGGCACAGATACGCAGTATTTT. Amino acids: CASSPAAREGTDTQYF. J is TRBJ2-3 and V is TRBV5-1, with D tentatively TRBD2 (6 bases). V was trimmed by 4 bases and J by 1 base, leaving 16 bases between them. This CDR3 has 16 amino acids. Germline-derived CDR1 and CDR2 are SGHRS and YFSETQ.

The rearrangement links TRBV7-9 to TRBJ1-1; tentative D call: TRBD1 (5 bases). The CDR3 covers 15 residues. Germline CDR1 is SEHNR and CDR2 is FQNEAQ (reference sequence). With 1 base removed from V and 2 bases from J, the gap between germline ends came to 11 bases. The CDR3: CASSLDGDFNTEAFF. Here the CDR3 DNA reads TGTGCCAGCAGCTTAGATGGGGACTTCAACACTGAAGCTTTCTTT.

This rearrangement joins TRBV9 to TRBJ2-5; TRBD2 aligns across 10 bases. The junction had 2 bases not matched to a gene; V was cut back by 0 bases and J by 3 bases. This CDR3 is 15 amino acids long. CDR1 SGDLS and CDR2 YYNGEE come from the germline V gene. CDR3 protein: CASSVVGTSEETQYF. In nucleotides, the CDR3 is TGTGCCAGCAGCGTAGTCGGGACTAGCGAAGAGACCCAGTACTTC. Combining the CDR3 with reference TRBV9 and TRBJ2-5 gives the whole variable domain DSGVTQTPKHLITATGQRVTLRCSPRSGDLSVYWYQQSLDQGLQFLIQYYNGEERAKGNILERFSAQQFPDLHSELNLSSLELGDSALYFCASSVVGTSEETQYFGPGTRLLVL.

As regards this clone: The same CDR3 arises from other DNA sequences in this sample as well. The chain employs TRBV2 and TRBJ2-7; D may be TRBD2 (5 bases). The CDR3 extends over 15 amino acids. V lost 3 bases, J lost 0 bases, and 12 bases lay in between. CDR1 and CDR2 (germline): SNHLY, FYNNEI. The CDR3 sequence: CASSDGGVSSYEQYF. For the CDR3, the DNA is TGTGCCAGCAGTGATGGAGGAGTCAGCTCCTACGAGCAGTACTTC.

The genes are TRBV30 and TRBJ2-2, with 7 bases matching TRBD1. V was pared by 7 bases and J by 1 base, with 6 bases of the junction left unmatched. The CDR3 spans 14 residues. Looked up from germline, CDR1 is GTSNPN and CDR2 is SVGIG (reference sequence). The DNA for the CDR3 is TGTGCCTCCCCGGACAGGCTGAACACCGGGGAGCTGTTTTTT. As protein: CASPDRLNTGELFF.

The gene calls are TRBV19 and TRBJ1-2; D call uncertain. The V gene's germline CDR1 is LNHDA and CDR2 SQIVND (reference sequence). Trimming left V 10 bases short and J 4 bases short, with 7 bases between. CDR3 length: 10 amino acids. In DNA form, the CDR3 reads TGTGCCACCGGAGGCTATGGCTACACCTTC. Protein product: CATGGYGYTF.

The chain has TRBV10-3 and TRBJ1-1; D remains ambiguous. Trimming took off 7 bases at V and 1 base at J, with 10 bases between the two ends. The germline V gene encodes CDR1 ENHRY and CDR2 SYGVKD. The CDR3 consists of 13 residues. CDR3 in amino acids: CAITRTGNTEAFF. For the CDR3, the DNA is TGTGCCATCACCAGGACGGGGAACACTGAAGCTTTCTTT.

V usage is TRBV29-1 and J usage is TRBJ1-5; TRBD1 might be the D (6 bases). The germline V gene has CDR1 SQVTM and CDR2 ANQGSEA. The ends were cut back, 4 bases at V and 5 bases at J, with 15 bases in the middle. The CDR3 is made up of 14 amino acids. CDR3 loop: CSVGFGGAHQPQHF. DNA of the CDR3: TGCAGCGTTGGGTTCGGGGGGGCTCATCAGCCCCAGCATTTT.